Each of the 17 T cell receptor beta chains below was sequenced from the same sample in a study of T cell repertoires in cytomegalovirus infection. Each CDR3 protein gets one entry after TCRdb re-called the reads with MiXCR. The sample lists hundreds of thousands of distinct CDR3 sequences, 31% occurring once. What these receptors recognize is not known. The sequences come from cultured CD8+ T cells from PBMCs, collected from culture after CMV antigen stimulation. Receptors originate from a human donor in good health (CMV status not recorded). Some clones in this sample may be carry-over from other donors' samples.

This clonotype was found many times. The rearrangement links TRBV5-5 to TRBJ2-2; D perhaps matches TRBD1 (6 bases). Per germline, CDR1 SGHKS and CDR2 YYEKEE (reference sequence). The ends were cut back, 2 bases at V and 3 bases at J, with 11 bases in the middle. The CDR3 length is 15 residues. Here the CDR3 DNA reads TGTGCCAGCAGCTTAACAGGGCCCTACACCGGGGAGCTGTTTTTT. This codes for CASSLTGPYTGELFF. The whole variable domain, remainder taken from reference TRBV5-5 and TRBJ2-2, is DAGVTQSPTHLIKTRGQQVTLRCSPISGHKSVSWYQQVLGQGPQFIFQYYEKEERGRGNFPDRFSARQFPNYSSELNVNALLLGDSALYLCASSLTGPYTGELFFGEGSRLTVL.

V usage is TRBV7-9 and J usage is TRBJ2-5, with no clear D. CDR1 is SEHNR, CDR2 FQNEAQ, per germline (reference sequence). This CDR3 is 14 amino acids long. V was cut by 1 base and J by 2 bases, with 8 bases left in between. CDR3 DNA: TGTGCCAGCAGCTTAGGGGTTATTCAAGAGACCCAGTACTTC. Translating it yields CASSLGVIQETQYF.

About this clonotype: This may come from a read error, since a much larger clone is one base off. The V gene is TRBV7-2, the J gene TRBJ2-7, with a tentative D call TRBD2 (6 bases). There are 14 residues in the CDR3. In germline, CDR1 is SGHTA, CDR2 FQGNSA. DNA for the CDR3: TGTGCCAACAGCTTAGAGGTGGGGAGGTACGAGCAGTACTTC. It encodes CANSLEVGRYEQYF.

The chain couples TRBV7-6 to TRBJ2-7, with D unclear. The V gene's germline CDR1 is SGHVS and CDR2 FNYEAQ. V dropped 1 base and J dropped 2 bases, with 6 bases sitting between them. This CDR3 is built from 13 residues. The CDR3 DNA reads as TGTGCCAGCAGCTTAGAGGCAGCCTACGAGCAGTACTTC. Its protein is CASSLEAAYEQYF. The variable domain in full, completed from reference TRBV7-6 and TRBJ2-7, reads GAGVSQSPRYKVTKRGQDVALRCDPISGHVSLYWYRQALGQGPEFLTYFNYEAQQDKSGLPNDRFSAERPEGSISTLTIQRTEQRDSAMYRCASSLEAAYEQYFGPGTRLTVT.

This clonotype was counted between two and nine times. The chain carries TRBV7-6 and TRBJ2-1; D is unresolved. The CDR3 runs 16 residues. Germline lookup yields CDR1 SGHVS and CDR2 FNYEAQ. Trimming stripped 4 bases from V and 3 bases from J, with 16 bases between. Here the CDR3 reads CASSSGMSDYYNEQFF. The CDR3 DNA sequence: TGTGCCAGCAGCTCAGGAATGAGTGATTACTACAATGAGCAGTTCTTC.

In this sample, this clonotype turned up a few times. The chain links TRBV6-5 to TRBJ2-3, with TRBD1 matching over 8 bases. CDR1 and CDR2 from the germline V gene are MNHEY and SVGAGI. The CDR3 contains 15 residues. V gave up 3 bases and J gave up 4 bases; unmatched junction bases: 6. Written as DNA, the CDR3 is TGTGCCAGCAGTTATGGACAGGGCCTTCCAGATACGCAGTATTTT. This translates into CASSYGQGLPDTQYF.

The V and J genes are TRBV19 and TRBJ1-5, with a tentative D call TRBD1 (6 bases). Germline CDR1 and CDR2: LNHDA and SQIVND (reference sequence). V was shortened by 4 bases and J by 4 bases, with 11 bases between the two germline ends. This CDR3 has 14 amino acids. The chain's CDR3 is CASSTGTLNQPQHF. The CDR3 DNA reads TGTGCCAGTAGTACCGGGACACTGAATCAGCCCCAGCATTTT. Drawing the rest from reference TRBV19 and TRBJ1-5, the complete variable domain is DGGITQSPKYLFRKEGQNVTLSCEQNLNHDAMYWYRQDPGQGLRLIYYSQIVNDFQKGDIAEGYSVSREKKESFPLTVTSAQKNPTAFYLCASSTGTLNQPQHFGDGTRLSIL.

This clonotype was picked up a small number of times. V is TRBV7-9 and J is TRBJ2-3, with D perhaps matching TRBD1 (5 bases). Germline loops: CDR1 SEHNR, CDR2 FQNEAQ (reference sequence). The CDR3 spans 16 residues. Between the trimmed V and J ends, which lost 5 bases and 5 bases, there was a span of 20 bases. CDR3 in amino acids: CASSPAQSARVDTQYF. CDR3 DNA sequence: TGTGCCAGCAGCCCCGCTCAGAGCGCCAGGGTAGATACGCAGTATTTT. The variable domain in full, completed from reference TRBV7-9 and TRBJ2-3, reads DTGVSQNPRHKITKRGQNVTFRCDPISEHNRLYWYRQTLGQGPEFLTYFQNEAQLEKSRLLSDRFSAERPKGSFSTLEIQRTEQGDSAMYLCASSPAQSARVDTQYFGPGTRLTVL.

The V gene is TRBV5-4, the J gene TRBJ2-7; TRBD2 matches at 13 bases. Germline assignment: CDR1 SGHNT and CDR2 YYREEE (reference sequence). The trim removed 0 bases at V and 4 bases at J, leaving 7 bases unmatched. The CDR3 is 17 amino acids. For the CDR3, the DNA is TGTGCCAGCAGCTTGGAAGGGACTAGCGGGGCGCCTTACGAGCAGTACGTC. Encoded protein: CASSLEGTSGAPYEQYV.

The rearrangement uses TRBV29-1 and TRBJ2-7; maybe TRBD2 (6 bases). The germline V and J ends were trimmed by 3 bases and 4 bases, with 13 bases remaining between them. The CDR3 is made up of 13 amino acids. Germline CDR1 reads SQVTM; CDR2 reads ANQGSEA. CDR3 residues: CSVDRRDCYEQYF. Written as DNA, the CDR3 is TGCAGCGTTGACCGTAGGGACTGTTACGAGCAGTACTTC.

This clonotype was detected ten times or more. V gene TRBV7-2 combines with J gene TRBJ2-6; the match to TRBD2 covers 9 bases. This CDR3 is built from 16 residues. J lost 5 bases, V lost 1 base, and 3 bases had no gene match. Germline CDR1 reads SGHTA; CDR2 reads FQGNSA. CDR3 loop: CASSLGRGGWANVLTF. Written as DNA, the CDR3 is TGTGCCAGCAGCTTAGGGCGGGGGGGCTGGGCCAACGTCCTGACTTTC.

This clonotype was detected a few times. The chain employs TRBV7-3 and TRBJ2-1, with 10 bases fitting TRBD1. J gave up 4 bases and V 0 bases, and 3 bases lay outside the gene matches. CDR1 and CDR2 (germline): SGHTA, FQGTGA. The CDR3 has 16 residues. For the CDR3, the DNA is TGTGCCAGCAGCTTAACTTGGGGACAGGGGTACAATGAGCAGTTCTTC. It translates to CASSLTWGQGYNEQFF. The complete variable domain, with remaining parts taken from reference TRBV7-3 and TRBJ2-1, reads GAGVSQTPSNKVTEKGKYVELRCDPISGHTALYWYRQSLGQGPEFLIYFQGTGAADDSGLPNDRFFAVRPEGSVSTLKIQRTERGDSAVYLCASSLTWGQGYNEQFFGPGTRLTVL.

Only a few counts were recorded for this clonotype. The chain combines TRBV10-2 with TRBJ1-2; D gene unclear. With 7 bases removed from V and 6 bases from J, the gap between germline ends came to 30 bases. CDR3 size: 18 residues. Germline CDR1 reads WSHSY; CDR2 reads SAAADI. DNA for the CDR3: TGCGCCAGCAACTCTGACCTCTTGGGCCCGCTTTTTGGAGATGGCTACACCTTC. Translating gives CASNSDLLGPLFGDGYTF.

Only a few counts were recorded for this clonotype. The chain carries TRBV10-3 and TRBJ1-1; D not resolved. Germline CDR1 is ENHRY and CDR2 is SYGVKD. Between the trimmed V and J ends, which lost 2 bases and 4 bases, there was a span of 5 bases. This CDR3 is 12 amino acids long. The CDR3 region is CAISEGPTEAFF. CDR3 coding DNA: TGTGCCATCAGTGAGGGGCCCACTGAAGCTTTCTTT.

The chain is built from TRBV7-6 and TRBJ2-7, with TRBD2 matching over 10 bases. The CDR3 consists of 15 residues. CDR1 is SGHVS and CDR2 is FNYEAQ in the germline V gene. The V and J ends lost 5 bases and 3 bases, in that order; junction bases with no gene match: 7. The DNA for the CDR3 is TGTGCCAGCAGCCTCGCCCTAGCGGGGGACTACGAGCAGTACTTC. This translates into CASSLALAGDYEQYF.

This clonotype occurred a few times. The V and J genes are TRBV7-3 and TRBJ2-5; TRBD1 matches at 9 bases. The CDR3 length is 15 residues. CDR1 and CDR2 from the germline V gene are SGHTA and FQGTGA. Trimming took 5 bases from V and 5 from J; bases not matched to a gene: 9. The CDR3 sequence: CASSSYRGRGETQYF. In nucleotides, the CDR3 is TGTGCCAGCAGCAGCTACAGGGGGCGCGGGGAGACCCAGTACTTC.

This chain uses TRBV6-5 with TRBJ1-2; D is perhaps TRBD1 (6 bases). V lost 6 bases and J 0 bases, leaving 20 bases between the germline ends. The V gene's germline CDR1 is MNHEY and CDR2 SVGAGI. This CDR3 has 17 amino acids. The CDR3 region is CASRLLGQGTSNYGYTF. The CDR3 coding sequence is TGTGCCAGCAGGCTCTTAGGGCAGGGGACCTCTAACTATGGCTACACCTTC.